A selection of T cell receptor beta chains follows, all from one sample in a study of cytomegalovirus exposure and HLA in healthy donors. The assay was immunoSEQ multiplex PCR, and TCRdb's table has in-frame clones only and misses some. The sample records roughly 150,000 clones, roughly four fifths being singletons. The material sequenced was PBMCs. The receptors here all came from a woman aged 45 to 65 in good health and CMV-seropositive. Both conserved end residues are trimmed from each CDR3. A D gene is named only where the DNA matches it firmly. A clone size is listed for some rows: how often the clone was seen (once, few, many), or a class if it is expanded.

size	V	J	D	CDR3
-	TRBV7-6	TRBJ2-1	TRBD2	ASSFREVSGGNEQF
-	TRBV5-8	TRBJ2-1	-	ASRRGIYEQF
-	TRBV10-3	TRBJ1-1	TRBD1	AITRTGDTEAF
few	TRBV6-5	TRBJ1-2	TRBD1	ASSFEPGQGSGYT
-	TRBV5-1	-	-	ASSSGDAYEQY
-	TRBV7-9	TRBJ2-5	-	ASSLVQGLEETQY
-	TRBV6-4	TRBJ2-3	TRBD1	ASSPRDRGSDTQY
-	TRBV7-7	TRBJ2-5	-	ASSPSGLQETQY
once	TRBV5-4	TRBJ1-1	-	ASSLRQGHTEAF
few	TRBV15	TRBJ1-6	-	ATSINSNSPLH
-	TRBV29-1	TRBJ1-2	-	SVEDPGFSYGYT
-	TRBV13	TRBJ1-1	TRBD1	ASSSDRGWDTEAF
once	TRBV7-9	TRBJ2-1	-	ASSSTGEQF
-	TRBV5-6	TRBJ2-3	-	ASSFSGLPDTQY
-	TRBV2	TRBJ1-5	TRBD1	ASSGDRVGNQPQH
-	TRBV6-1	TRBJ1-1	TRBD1	ASSDLGGYTEAF
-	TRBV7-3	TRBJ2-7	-	ASSLTGSSYEQY
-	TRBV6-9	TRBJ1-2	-	ASSSGQPNYGYT
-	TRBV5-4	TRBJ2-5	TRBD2	ASSFGGGAAGETQY